This T cell receptor (beta chain) was identified during a study of beta chain features in type 1 diabetes. There are a few counts of this clone. The CDR3 is 15 amino acids. The germline CDR1 and CDR2 sequences are SGHTA and FQGNSA. V dropped 5 bases and J dropped 2 bases, with 16 bases sitting between them. Of the isolated RNA, all was reverse transcribed, and so the sequenced material was expressed TCRB transcripts. Only in-frame clones appear in the TCRdb table, and some are missing; sequencing was by immunoSEQ multiplex PCR. Altogether around 300,000 clones are present, 11% being singletons, with the ten largest covering about 0.014%.

The TCR sequence derives from a woman in her 30s in good health. The source material was naive CD4+ T cells from blood. V is TRBV7-2 and J is TRBJ2-7; TRBD2 is a possible D gene (6 bases). CDR3 bases: TGTGCCAGCAGCCCCGGGGGTTTTACCCCCTACGAGCAGTACTTC. It encodes CASSPGGFTPYEQYF. Supplemented by reference TRBV7-2 and TRBJ2-7, the full variable domain reads GAGVSQSPSNKVTEKGKDVELRCDPISGHTALYWYRQSLGQGLEFLIYFQGNSAPDKSGLPSDRFSAERTGGSVSTLTIQRTQQEDSAVYLCASSPGGFTPYEQYFGPGTRLTVT.